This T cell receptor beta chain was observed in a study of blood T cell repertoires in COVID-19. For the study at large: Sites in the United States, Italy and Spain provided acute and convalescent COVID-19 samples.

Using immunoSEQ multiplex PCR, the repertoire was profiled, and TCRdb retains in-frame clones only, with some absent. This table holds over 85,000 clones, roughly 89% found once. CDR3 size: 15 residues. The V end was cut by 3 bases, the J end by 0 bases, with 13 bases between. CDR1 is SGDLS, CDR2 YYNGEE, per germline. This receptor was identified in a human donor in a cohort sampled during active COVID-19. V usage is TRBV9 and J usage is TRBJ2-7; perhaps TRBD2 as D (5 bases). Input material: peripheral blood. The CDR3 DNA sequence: TGTGCCAGCAGCGCCTTTCCAGAGGGCTCCTACGAGCAGTACTTC. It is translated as CASSAFPEGSYEQYF.